This T cell receptor beta chain was identified during a study of T-cell reconstitution after alpha-beta-depleted transplantation in children. Unique molecular identifiers were used in preparing the TCRbeta library. TCRdb processed the PCR reads anew with MiXCR; each CDR3 protein has one entry. The data show some 260,000 distinct CDR3 sequences, around 25% seen once. V was shortened by 5 bases and J by 1 base, with 10 bases between the two germline ends. CDR1 LNHNV and CDR2 YYDKDF come from the germline V gene (reference sequence). The CDR3 totals 14 residues. This specimen consisted of PBMCs, mostly from graft donor cells, obtained 360 days after TCRalphabeta/CD19-depleted stem cell transplant. This clonotype originated in a female patient between 2 and 15 years old who had a stem cell transplant for congenital amegakaryocytic thrombocytopenia, so the T cells may come from the graft donor. V usage is TRBV15 and J usage is TRBJ2-3; D possibly uses TRBD1 or TRBD2 (5 bases each). The CDR3: CATSRDGRTDTQYF. Written as DNA, the CDR3 is TGTGCCACCAGCCGGGACGGACGCACAGATACGCAGTATTTT.